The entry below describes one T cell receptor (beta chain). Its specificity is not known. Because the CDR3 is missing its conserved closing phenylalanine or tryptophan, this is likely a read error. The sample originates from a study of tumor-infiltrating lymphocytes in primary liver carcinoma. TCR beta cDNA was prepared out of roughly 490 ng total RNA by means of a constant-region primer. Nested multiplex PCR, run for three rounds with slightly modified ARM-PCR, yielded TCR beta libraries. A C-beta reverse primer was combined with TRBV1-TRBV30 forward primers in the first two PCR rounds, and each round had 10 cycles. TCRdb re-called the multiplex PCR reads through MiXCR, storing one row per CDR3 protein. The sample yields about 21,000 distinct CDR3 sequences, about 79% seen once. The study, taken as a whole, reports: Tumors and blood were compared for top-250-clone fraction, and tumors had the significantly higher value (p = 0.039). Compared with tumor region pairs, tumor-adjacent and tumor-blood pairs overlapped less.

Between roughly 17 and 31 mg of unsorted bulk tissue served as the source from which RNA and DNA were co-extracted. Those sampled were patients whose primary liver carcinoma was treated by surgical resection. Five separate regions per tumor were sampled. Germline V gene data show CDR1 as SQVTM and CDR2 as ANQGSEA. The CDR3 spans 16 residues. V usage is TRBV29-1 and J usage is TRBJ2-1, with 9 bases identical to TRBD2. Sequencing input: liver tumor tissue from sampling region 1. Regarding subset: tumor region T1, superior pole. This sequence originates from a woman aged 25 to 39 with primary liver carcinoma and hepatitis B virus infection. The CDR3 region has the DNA TGTAGCGTTGCCCCTGGACTAGCGCGAGAATACAATGAGCAGTTCCTC. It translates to CSVAPGLAREYNEQFL.